The clone carrying this T cell receptor beta chain was observed a single time. Its specificity is not known. V was clipped by 2 bases and J by 0 bases; unmatched bases: 6. CDR1 is PRHDT, CDR2 FYEKMQ, per germline (reference sequence). The CDR3 extends over 17 amino acids. Clinical Activity Scores of at least 3, NOSPECS grades of at least 4 and durations under 3 months characterized ophthalmopathy patients. Diagnostic decisions used clinical symptoms, serum thyroxine and TRAb, thyroid ultrasound and orbital computed tomography. Amplification targeted TCR beta CDR3 regions from RNA transcripts. First-round RT-PCR targeting the TCR CDR3 was performed with the HTBI primer set. TCRdb re-analysed the multiplex PCR reads in MiXCR, keeping a single row per CDR3 protein. This table holds hundreds of thousands of distinct CDR3 sequences, around 20% found once. This entry is derived from a study of T cells in Graves' hyperthyroidism and ophthalmopathy. The study, taken as a whole, reports: The majority of expanded thyroid clonotypes above 0.001 also appeared in blood.

Material: blood. This TCR was recovered from a man aged 25-40 years with Graves' ophthalmopathy. J is TRBJ2-3 and V is TRBV13; 9 nucleotides line up with TRBD2. CDR3: CASSLRTSGRSTDTQYF. The CDR3 region has the DNA TGTGCCAGCAGCTTACGAACTAGCGGGCGGAGCACAGATACGCAGTATTTT.